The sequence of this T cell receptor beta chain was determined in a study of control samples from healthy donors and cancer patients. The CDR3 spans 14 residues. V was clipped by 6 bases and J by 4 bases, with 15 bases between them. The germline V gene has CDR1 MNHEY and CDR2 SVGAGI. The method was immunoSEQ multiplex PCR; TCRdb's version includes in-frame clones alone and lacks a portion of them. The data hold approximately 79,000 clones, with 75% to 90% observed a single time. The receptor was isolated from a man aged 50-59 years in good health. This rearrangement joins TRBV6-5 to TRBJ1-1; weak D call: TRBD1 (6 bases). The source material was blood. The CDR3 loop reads CASSKSRGFTEAFF. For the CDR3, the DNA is TGTGCCAGCAGCAAAAGCAGGGGTTTCACTGAAGCTTTCTTT.